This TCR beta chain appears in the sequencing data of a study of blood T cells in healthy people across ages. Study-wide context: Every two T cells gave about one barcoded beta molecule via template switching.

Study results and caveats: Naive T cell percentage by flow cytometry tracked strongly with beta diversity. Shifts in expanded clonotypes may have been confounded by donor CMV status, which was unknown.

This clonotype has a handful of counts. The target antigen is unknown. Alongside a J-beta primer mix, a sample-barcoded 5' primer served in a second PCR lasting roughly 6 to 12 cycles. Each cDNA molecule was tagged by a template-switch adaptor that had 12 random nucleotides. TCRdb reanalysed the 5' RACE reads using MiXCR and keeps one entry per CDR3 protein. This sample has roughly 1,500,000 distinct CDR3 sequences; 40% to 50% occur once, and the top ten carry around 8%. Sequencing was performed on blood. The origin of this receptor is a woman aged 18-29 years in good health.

Here the CDR3 DNA reads TGCGCCAGCAGCCAACCCCGCGGGGGGCGAACTCTATACGAGCAGTACTTC. It yields the protein CASSQPRGGRTLYEQYF. The chain recombines TRBV4-1 with TRBJ2-7; 8 nucleotides line up with TRBD2. V was clipped by 2 bases and J by 4 bases; unmatched bases: 13. The germline V gene has CDR1 MGHRA and CDR2 YSYEKL. CDR3 size: 17 residues.